Sequencing of this T cell receptor beta chain was carried out in a study of identical twins. V lost 3 bases, J lost 7 bases, and 15 bases lay in between. The germline gives CDR1 DFQATT, CDR2 SNEGSKA (reference sequence). This CDR3 has 13 residues. This clonotype showed up just a few times. The antigen is not known. Study-level points and caveats: Fewer insertions were carried by abundant cord blood beta clonotypes, but none was seen in memory repertoires.

TCRdb re-derived calls from the 5' RACE reads in MiXCR, one entry per CDR3 protein. The sample lists approximately 470,000 distinct CDR3 sequences; approximately 15% were seen once. These same data were also listed under a study on yellow fever vaccine responses in identical twins. From that study: Reportedly, the T cell response mounted by twins to vaccine seemed partly convergent, partly personalized.

Source material: CD4+ T cells sorted from blood. The rearrangement uses TRBV20-1 and TRBJ1-1, with a possible D match to TRBD1 (6 bases). This TCR was sampled from a woman in her late teens or twenties in good health. CDR3 residues: CSASLQGRVEAFF. The CDR3 DNA reads TGCAGTGCTAGTCTGCAGGGGAGGGTTGAAGCTTTCTTT.